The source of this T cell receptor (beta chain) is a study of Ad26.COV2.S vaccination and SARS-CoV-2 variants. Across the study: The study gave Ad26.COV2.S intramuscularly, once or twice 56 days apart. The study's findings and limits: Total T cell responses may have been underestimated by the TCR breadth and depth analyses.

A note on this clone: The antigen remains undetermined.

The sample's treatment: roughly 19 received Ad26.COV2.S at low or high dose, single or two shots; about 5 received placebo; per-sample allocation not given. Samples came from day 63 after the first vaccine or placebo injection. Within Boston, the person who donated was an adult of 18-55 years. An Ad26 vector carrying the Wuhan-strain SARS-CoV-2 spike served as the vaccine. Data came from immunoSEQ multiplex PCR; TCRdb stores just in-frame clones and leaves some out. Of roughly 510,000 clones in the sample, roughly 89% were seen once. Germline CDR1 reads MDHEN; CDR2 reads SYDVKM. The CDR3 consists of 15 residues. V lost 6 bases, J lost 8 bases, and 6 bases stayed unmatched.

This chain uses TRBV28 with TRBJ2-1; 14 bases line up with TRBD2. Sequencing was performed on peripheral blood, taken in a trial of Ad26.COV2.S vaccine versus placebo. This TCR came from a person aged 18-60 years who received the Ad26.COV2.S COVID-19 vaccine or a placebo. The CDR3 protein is CASSAGTSGSDEQFF. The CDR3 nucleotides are TGTGCCAGCAGCGCCGGGACTAGCGGGAGCGATGAGCAGTTCTTC. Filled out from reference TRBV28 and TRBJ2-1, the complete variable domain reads DVKVTQSSRYLVKRTGEKVFLECVQDMDHENMFWYRQDPGLGLRLIYFSYDVKMKEKGDIPEGYSVSREKKERFSLILESASTNQTSMYLCASSAGTSGSDEQFFGPGTRLTVL.